This T cell receptor (beta chain) was captured in a study of blood T cell repertoires in COVID-19. Looking at the study overall: From the United States, Italy and Spain came samples of acute and convalescent COVID-19. PBMCs, B-cell-depleted T cells, or T cells were the source of the cDNA or gDNA that made up the material.

Per the original methods: Amplification of reference gene primers provided the estimated nucleated cell counts. Clones were sequenced by immunoSEQ multiplex PCR, and TCRdb holds only the in-frame ones, with some missing. V, J and clone size derive from that table, while D and trimming were established from the DNA sequence. The sample yields about 270,000 clones, around nine tenths seen once. Trimming left V 2 bases short and J 0 bases short, with 10 bases between. Germline CDR1 is SGHAT and CDR2 is FQNNGV. CDR3 length equals 15 residues. Details on this clone: Different DNA sequences within this sample yield the same CDR3.

This clonotype was sampled from a man aged 35 to 55 with active or convalescent COVID-19. The specimen sequenced was peripheral blood. The genes are TRBV11-2 and TRBJ1-2; D not certain. The CDR3, as DNA: TGTGCCAGCAGCTTATCACACAGCACTAACTATGGCTACACCTTC. Amino acids: CASSLSHSTNYGYTF.